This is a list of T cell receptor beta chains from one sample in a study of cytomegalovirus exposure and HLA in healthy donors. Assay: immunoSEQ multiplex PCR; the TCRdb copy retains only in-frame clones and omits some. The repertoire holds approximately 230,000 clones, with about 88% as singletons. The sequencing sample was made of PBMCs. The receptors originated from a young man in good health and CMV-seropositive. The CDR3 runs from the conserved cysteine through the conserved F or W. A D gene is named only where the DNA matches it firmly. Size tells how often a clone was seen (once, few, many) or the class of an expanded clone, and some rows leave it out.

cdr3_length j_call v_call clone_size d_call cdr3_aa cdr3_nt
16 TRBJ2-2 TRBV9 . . CASTRRAGINTGELFF TGTGCCAGCACCAGAAGGGCGGGGATAAACACCGGGGAGCTGTTTTTT
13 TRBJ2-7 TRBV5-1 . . CASRLTERYEQYF TGCGCCAGCAGGCTGACAGAGAGGTACGAGCAGTACTTC
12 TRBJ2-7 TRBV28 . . CASSLMRFEQYF TGTGCCAGCAGTTTAATGCGCTTCGAGCAGTACTTC
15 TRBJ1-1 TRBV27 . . CASSLSTSPNTEAFF TGTGCCAGCAGTTTATCGACGTCCCCTAACACTGAAGCTTTCTTT
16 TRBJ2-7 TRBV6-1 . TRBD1 CASSERTGTGNDEQYF TGTGCCAGCAGTGAAAGGACCGGGACAGGGAACGACGAGCAGTACTTC
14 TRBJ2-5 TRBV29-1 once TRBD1 CSVARQGTGETQYF TGCAGCGTTGCACGACAGGGTACCGGCGAGACCCAGTACTTC
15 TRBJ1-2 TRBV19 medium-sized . CASTIRELPLDGYTF TGTGCCAGTACTATAAGGGAGCTTCCCTTAGATGGCTACACCTTC
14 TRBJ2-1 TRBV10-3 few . CAISEVGSYNEQFF TGTGCCATCAGTGAGGTGGGGTCCTACAATGAGCAGTTCTTC
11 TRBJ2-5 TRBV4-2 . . CASSRRETQYF TGTGCCAGCAGCCGTCGGGAGACCCAGTACTTC
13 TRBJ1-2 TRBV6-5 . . CASSLRGTYGYTF TGTGCCAGCAGCCTCCGGGGGACCTATGGCTACACCTTC
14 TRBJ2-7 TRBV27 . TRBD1 CASSLRQGGHEQYF TGTGCCAGCAGTTTGAGACAGGGCGGACACGAGCAGTACTTC
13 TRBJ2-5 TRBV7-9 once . CASSFAGQETQYF TGTGCCAGCAGCTTCGCGGGACAAGAGACCCAGTACTTC
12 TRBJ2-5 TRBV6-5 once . CASKGDQETQYF TGTGCCAGCAAGGGGGATCAAGAGACCCAGTACTTC
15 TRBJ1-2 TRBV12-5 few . CASGLVVAVGEGYTF TGTGCTAGTGGTTTGGTTGTAGCAGTGGGTGAAGGCTACACCTTC
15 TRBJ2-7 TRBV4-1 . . CASSQEGVRAYEQYF TGCGCCAGCAGCCAAGAGGGGGTACGAGCCTACGAGCAGTACTTC
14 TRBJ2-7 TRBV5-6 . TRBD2 CASSLVAGAYEQYF TGTGCCAGCAGCTTGGTTGCGGGGGCCTACGAGCAGTACTTC
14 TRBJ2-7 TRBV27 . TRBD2 CASSSIAGASEQYF TGTGCCAGCAGTTCAATAGCGGGAGCCTCCGAGCAGTACTTC